The 30 T cell receptor beta chains reported below all come from one sample, sequenced in a study of shared clonotypes between healthy human individuals. Profiling relied on immunoSEQ multiplex PCR, and the TCRdb table lists in-frame clones only, not all of them. The sample contains roughly 2.2 million clones, just under 95% of which appear only once. The material sequenced was naive CD4+ T cells from PBMCs. Sample subset: CD45RA+ positively selected. The receptors derive from a young man in good health. Some clones in this sample may be carry-over from other donors' samples.

Points on this clone: Other DNA sequences within the sample encode an identical CDR3. This chain connects TRBV7-2 to TRBJ2-1; no firm D call. CDR1 and CDR2 (germline): SGHTA, FQGNSA. With 2 bases removed from V and 8 bases from J, the gap between germline ends came to 4 bases. The CDR3 extends over 11 amino acids. CDR3 nucleotides: TGTGCCAGCAGCTTATTAGATGAGCAGTTCTTC. Its protein is CASSLLDEQFF. The full variable domain, its missing parts supplied by reference TRBV7-2 and TRBJ2-1, is GAGVSQSPSNKVTEKGKDVELRCDPISGHTALYWYRQSLGQGLEFLIYFQGNSAPDKSGLPSDRFSAERTGGSVSTLTIQRTQQEDSAVYLCASSLLDEQFFGPGTRLTVL.

The gene calls are TRBV28 and TRBJ1-2, with 7 bases that match TRBD1. Germline values: CDR1 MDHEN, CDR2 SYDVKM. V gave up 4 bases and J gave up 9 bases; unmatched junction bases: 5. This CDR3 is built from 12 residues. CDR3: CASSSRQGSYTF. The CDR3 DNA follows: TGTGCCAGCAGTTCTCGACAGGGTAGCTACACCTTC.

The V gene is TRBV30, the J gene TRBJ1-5; 10 bases line up with TRBD1. The V gene's germline CDR1 is GTSNPN and CDR2 SVGIG (reference sequence). V trimming: 3 bases; J trimming: 2 bases; junction bases outside the gene matches: 10. CDR3 length: 17 amino acids. The chain's CDR3 is CAWSARQGARGNQPQHF. The CDR3 bases are TGTGCCTGGAGCGCTCGACAGGGGGCGCGAGGCAATCAGCCCCAGCATTTT.

The V gene is TRBV11-3, the J gene TRBJ2-1; D is possibly TRBD2 (6 bases). Trimming took off 2 bases at V and 5 bases at J, with 22 bases between the two ends. Germline V lookup: CDR1 SGHNT, CDR2 YENEEA. The CDR3 extends over 18 amino acids. The CDR3 sequence: CASSLWDRPGKRDNEQFF. As DNA, the CDR3 is TGTGCCAGCAGCTTATGGGATCGGCCCGGAAAGCGGGACAATGAGCAGTTCTTC.

The rearrangement uses TRBV6-4 and TRBJ2-1; D might be TRBD1 or TRBD2, each matching 5 bases. This CDR3 is built from 14 residues. Germline V gene lookup returns CDR1 MRHNA and CDR2 SNTAGT. The V end was cut by 1 base, the J end by 5 bases, with 9 bases between. Written as DNA, the CDR3 is TGTGCCAGCAGTGACTGGGGACGGAACAATGAGCAGTTCTTC. This gives the protein CASSDWGRNNEQFF.

The CDR3 is CASSLAGEEFF. The CDR3 nucleotides read TGTGCCAGCAGCTTGGCTGGAGAGGAGTTCTTC. The rearrangement links TRBV5-6 to TRBJ2-1; D is unclear. The CDR3 loop spans 11 amino acids. Trimming removed 0 bases from V and 14 bases from J, with 9 bases in between. Germline CDR1 reads SGHDT; CDR2 reads YYEEEE.

The chain recombines TRBV5-1 with TRBJ2-1; D is perhaps TRBD1 or TRBD2 (5 bases each). The V end lost 0 bases, the J end lost 6 bases, and 13 bases lay between the germline ends. The germline V gene has CDR1 SGHRS and CDR2 YFSETQ. The CDR3 length is 15 residues. CDR3 loop: CASSLVDRGANEQFF. In nucleotides, the CDR3 is TGCGCCAGCAGCTTGGTAGACAGAGGGGCCAATGAGCAGTTCTTC.

The V call is TRBV2, the J call TRBJ1-1, with D perhaps matching TRBD1 (5 bases). V lost 8 bases, J lost 0 bases, and 10 bases lay in between. This CDR3 is 13 amino acids long. Looked up from germline, CDR1 is SNHLY and CDR2 is FYNNEI. CDR3 amino acids: CASEQDMNTEAFF. The CDR3 coding sequence is TGTGCCAGCGAGCAGGACATGAACACTGAAGCTTTCTTT.

V usage is TRBV7-9 and J usage is TRBJ2-3; D may be TRBD2 (5 bases). Germline V gives CDR1 SEHNR, CDR2 FQNEAQ (reference sequence). Trimming stripped 5 bases from V and 4 bases from J, with 13 bases between. There are 14 residues in the CDR3. In DNA, the CDR3 is TGTGCCAGCAGCGCAGAACTAGTTGCAGATACGCAGTATTTT. Translating it yields CASSAELVADTQYF.

Remarks on this clone: At the DNA level, this CDR3 is encoded by other sequences in the same sample as well. V is TRBV28 and J is TRBJ2-7; D gene unclear. V was cut by 2 bases and J by 3 bases, with 8 bases left in between. The CDR3 has 13 residues. CDR1 and CDR2 from the germline V gene are MDHEN and SYDVKM. CDR3 nucleotides: TGTGCCAGCAGTTTAGGGCAGCACTACGAGCAGTACTTC. This gives the protein CASSLGQHYEQYF.

Remarks on this clone: Distinct nucleotide sequences in the sample also encode this CDR3. The V and J genes are TRBV5-6 and TRBJ1-1; D gene ambiguous. V lost 0 bases, J lost 1 base, and 7 bases lay in between. The CDR3 is made up of 14 amino acids. Germline values: CDR1 SGHDT, CDR2 YYEEEE. The CDR3 DNA follows: TGTGCCAGCAGCTTGGGACGGAGGAACACTGAAGCTTTCTTT. Translated, it gives CASSLGRRNTEAFF. The full variable domain, completed using reference TRBV5-6 and TRBJ1-1, is DAGVTQSPTHLIKTRGQQVTLRCSPKSGHDTVSWYQQALGQGPQFIFQYYEEEERQRGNFPDRFSGHQFPNYSSELNVNALLLGDSALYLCASSLGRRNTEAFFGQGTRLTVV.

As DNA, the CDR3 is TGTGCCAGCAGTCTATACCAGCGGGATCAGCCCCAGCATTTT. Residues: CASSLYQRDQPQHF. This chain connects TRBV2 to TRBJ1-5; D ambiguous. CDR3 length: 14 amino acids. Looked up from germline, CDR1 is SNHLY and CDR2 is FYNNEI. V lost 5 bases and J 5 bases, leaving 13 bases between the germline ends.

The CDR3 nucleotides read TGTGCCAGCTCACCATTTACCGGGCAGGCGGGAGGCACTGAAGCTTTCTTT. This sequence encodes CASSPFTGQAGGTEAFF. The genes are TRBV18 and TRBJ1-1; no clear D gene. The CDR3 loop spans 17 amino acids. The V and J ends lost 2 bases and 4 bases respectively, with 20 bases between them. CDR1 KGHSH and CDR2 LQKENI come from the germline V gene. Full variable domain (outside the CDR3, taken from reference TRBV18 and TRBJ1-1): NAGVMQNPRHLVRRRGQEARLRCSPMKGHSHVYWYRQLPEEGLKFMVYLQKENIIDESGMPKERFSAEFPKEGPSILRIQQVVRGDSAAYFCASSPFTGQAGGTEAFFGQGTRLTVV.

The J gene is TRBJ2-4, the V gene TRBV4-1; no firm D call. Trimming removed 2 bases from V and 9 bases from J, with 11 bases in between. The CDR3 runs 13 residues. Germline V gene sequence: CDR1 MGHRA, CDR2 YSYEKL. CDR3 loop: CASSQFSPGIQYF. The CDR3 DNA sequence: TGCGCCAGCAGCCAATTTTCTCCTGGCATTCAGTACTTC.

V gene TRBV20-1 combines with J gene TRBJ1-1, with unresolved D. The germline V gene has CDR1 DFQATT and CDR2 SNEGSKA (reference sequence). This CDR3 is 11 amino acids long. V was cut by 7 bases and J by 6 bases, with 12 bases left in between. DNA of the CDR3: TGCAGTGTTAGTAGGGCGTCTGAAGCTTTCTTT. As protein: CSVSRASEAFF.

The rearrangement joins TRBV6-6 to TRBJ1-5, with D unclear. The germline V gene has CDR1 MNHNY and CDR2 SVGAGI (reference sequence). The germline V and J ends were trimmed by 4 bases and 4 bases, with 8 bases remaining between them. CDR3 length: 13 amino acids. In DNA form, the CDR3 reads TGTGCCAGCAGTTTAGCCTCAAATCAGCCCCAGCATTTT. Translated: CASSLASNQPQHF.

The CDR3 is CAWSNPLGYTF. The CDR3 nucleotides read TGTGCCTGGAGTAACCCACTTGGCTACACCTTC. The rearrangement joins TRBV30 to TRBJ1-2; D not resolved. The V end was cut by 2 bases, the J end by 7 bases, with 8 bases between. The germline CDR1 and CDR2 sequences are GTSNPN and SVGIG (reference sequence). The length of the CDR3 is 11 residues.

This chain connects TRBV6-1 to TRBJ1-2, with 8 nucleotides matching TRBD1. Germline CDR1 and CDR2: MNHNS and SASEGT. Trimming at V came to 6 bases and at J to 4 bases, leaving 4 bases not matched to a gene. The CDR3 consists of 13 residues. The CDR3 loop is CASRGQVFYGYTF. The CDR3 region has the DNA TGTGCCAGCAGGGGACAGGTCTTCTATGGCTACACCTTC.

The chain employs TRBV5-8 and TRBJ1-1; maybe TRBD1 (5 bases). The CDR3 is 14 amino acids. V shed 4 bases and J shed 6 bases, with 16 bases lying between them. Per the germline V gene, CDR1 is SGHTS and CDR2 is YDEGEE. The CDR3 region is CASSPAGWSAEAFF. CDR3 bases: TGTGCCAGCAGCCCTGCAGGGTGGAGCGCTGAAGCTTTCTTT.

The chain has TRBV5-1 and TRBJ1-4; 8 positions match TRBD1. CDR1 and CDR2 from the germline V gene are SGHRS and YFSETQ. Trimming removed 3 bases from V and 8 bases from J; junction bases left unmatched: 12. This CDR3 has 16 amino acids. The CDR3 DNA reads as TGCGCCAGCAGCTCCCGGGGGGGACAGGAGGGCGAAAAACTGTTTTTT. Its translation is CASSSRGGQEGEKLFF.

The chain couples TRBV28 to TRBJ1-5; D is possibly TRBD1 (5 bases). V lost 7 bases and J 5 bases, leaving 18 bases between the germline ends. This CDR3 region has 15 residues. CDR1 MDHEN and CDR2 SYDVKM come from the germline V gene. The CDR3 DNA reads TGTGCCAGCAAACTCGGGACTCCCCCAGATCAGCCCCAGCATTTT. Amino acids: CASKLGTPPDQPQHF. Based on the CDR3 plus reference TRBV28 and TRBJ1-5, the full variable domain is DVKVTQSSRYLVKRTGEKVFLECVQDMDHENMFWYRQDPGLGLRLIYFSYDVKMKEKGDIPEGYSVSREKKERFSLILESASTNQTSMYLCASKLGTPPDQPQHFGDGTRLSIL.

V gene TRBV7-9 combines with J gene TRBJ2-5, with D unresolved. The end of the DNA fits TRBJ2-7 better, so the J call may be wrong. This CDR3 has 16 residues. CDR1 SEHNR and CDR2 FQNEAQ come from the germline V gene (reference sequence). For the CDR3, the DNA is TGTGCCAGCAGCTTAGGGAACGGTGGGCAGCTCTACGAGCAGTACTTC. It codes for CASSLGNGGQLYEQYF.

This chain joins TRBV2 and TRBJ1-1, with TRBD1 as a possible D gene (5 bases). Germline V CDR1 and CDR2: SNHLY, FYNNEI. The CDR3 has 14 amino acids. Trimming removed 7 bases at V and 1 base at J, with 13 bases between. The CDR3 reads CASTQGVGNTEAFF. The CDR3 DNA is TGTGCCAGCACTCAGGGAGTGGGGAACACTGAAGCTTTCTTT.

V is TRBV27 and J is TRBJ2-6; 11 bases match TRBD1. The CDR3 consists of 19 residues. The germline gives CDR1 MNHEY, CDR2 SMNVEV (reference sequence). The J segment lost 0 bases and the V segment lost 6 bases, leaving 10 bases of the junction unmatched. CDR3 DNA sequence: TGTGCCAGCAGCTTCGACTGGGACAGGGGGGACTCTGGGGCCAACGTCCTGACTTTC. Protein sequence: CASSFDWDRGDSGANVLTF.

In DNA, the CDR3 is TGTGCCACCAGCAGAGATCTAGGGGGGAGCACTGAAGCTTTCTTT. It codes for CATSRDLGGSTEAFF. This chain links TRBV15 with TRBJ1-1, with D possibly matching TRBD1 (6 bases). This CDR3 is 15 amino acids long. CDR1 LNHNV and CDR2 YYDKDF come from the germline V gene (reference sequence). V dropped 0 bases and J dropped 4 bases, with 12 bases sitting between them.

The rearrangement links TRBV7-2 to TRBJ1-1; D is unclear. This CDR3 spans 14 amino acids. V was clipped by 6 bases and J by 0 bases, with 11 bases between them. The V gene's germline CDR1 is SGHTA and CDR2 FQGNSA. DNA for the CDR3: TGTGCCAGCAGTCAAATACGGCTGAACACTGAAGCTTTCTTT. It encodes CASSQIRLNTEAFF.

The rearrangement links TRBV9 to TRBJ2-2, with D possibly being TRBD1 (6 bases). V shed 4 bases and J shed 4 bases, with 14 bases lying between them. This CDR3 has 15 amino acids. Germline CDR1 reads SGDLS; CDR2 reads YYNGEE. In DNA form, the CDR3 reads TGTGCCAGCAGCACCCACAGGGTACCCACCGGGGAGCTGTTTTTT. This sequence encodes CASSTHRVPTGELFF.

The CDR3 sequence: CASSLGWRERADTQYF. The CDR3 region has the DNA TGTGCCAGCAGCTTAGGCTGGCGGGAGCGGGCAGATACGCAGTATTTT. The rearrangement links TRBV11-3 to TRBJ2-3; 7 bases fit TRBD2. Unmatched junction bases numbered 8, after V lost 1 base and J lost 4 bases. Per the germline V gene, CDR1 is SGHNT and CDR2 is YENEEA. The CDR3 length is 16 residues.

This chain joins TRBV7-9 and TRBJ1-2; TRBD1 might be the D (6 bases). This CDR3 comprises 15 residues. Germline lookup yields CDR1 SEHNR and CDR2 FQNEAQ (reference sequence). The V gene lost 5 bases and the J gene lost 2 bases, with 15 bases spanning the gap. The CDR3 coding sequence is TGTGCCAGCAGCCCTAAGGGGGTGATGAACTATGGCTACACCTTC. Translating it yields CASSPKGVMNYGYTF.

The rearrangement uses TRBV9 and TRBJ1-1, with D tentatively TRBD1 (6 bases). Germline V lookup: CDR1 SGDLS, CDR2 YYNGEE. V was trimmed by 2 bases and J by 8 bases, leaving 10 bases between them. The CDR3 runs to 12 residues. CDR3 sequence: CASSVGGREAFF. CDR3 nucleotides: TGTGCCAGCAGCGTGGGGGGCAGGGAAGCTTTCTTT.